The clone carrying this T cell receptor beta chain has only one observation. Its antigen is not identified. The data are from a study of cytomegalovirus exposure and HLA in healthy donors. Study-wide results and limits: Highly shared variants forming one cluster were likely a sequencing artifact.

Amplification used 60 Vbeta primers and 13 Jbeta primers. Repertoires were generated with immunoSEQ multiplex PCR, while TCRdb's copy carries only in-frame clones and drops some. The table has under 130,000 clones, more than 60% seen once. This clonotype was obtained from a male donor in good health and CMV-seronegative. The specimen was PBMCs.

CDR3 region: CASSQYRRHDRDYTSNEQFF. In DNA, the CDR3 is TGCGCCAGCAGTCAATACCGGCGGCACGACCGGGACTACACGTCCAATGAGCAGTTCTTC. The gene calls are TRBV23-1 and TRBJ2-1; 7 positions match TRBD2. TRBV23-1 is treated as an ORF (open reading frame) with a function not yet certain. J gave up 6 bases and V 1 base, and 21 bases lay outside the gene matches. CDR3 length equals 20 residues.